A selection of T cell receptor beta chains follows, all from one sample in a study of fetal regulatory T cell absence and autoimmunity. Sequencing used immunoSEQ multiplex PCR; TCRdb keeps in-frame clones, though not all of them. The table records some 87,000 clones, approximately 79% of them present only once. Sequencing was carried out using pancreas tissue. The receptors derive from a male donor with IPEX syndrome. Both conserved end residues are part of each CDR3. Fields, in order: CDR3 length, D gene, J gene, V gene, clone size, CDR3 protein, CDR3 DNA. D genes are given only for firm matches. The listing skips clone size in some rows; elsewhere it reads once, few, many or a size class.

13,NA,TRBJ2-3,TRBV13,few,CASSADGTDTQYF,TGTGCCAGCAGCGCGGATGGCACAGATACGCAGTATTTT
11,NA,TRBJ1-2,TRBV7-8,NA,CASSLSGGYTF,TGTGCCAGCAGCTTAAGCGGCGGCTACACCTTC
15,TRBD1,TRBJ1-2,TRBV7-9,NA,CASSDRDRVNYGYTF,TGTGCCAGCAGCGACCGGGACAGGGTCAACTATGGCTACACCTTC
15,TRBD1,TRBJ2-3,TRBV6-5,once,CASSYRTGGTDTQYF,TGTGCCAGCAGTTACCGGACAGGGGGCACAGATACGCAGTATTTT
14,TRBD2,TRBJ2-7,TRBV27,NA,CASSWTSGSYEQYF,TGTGCCAGCAGTTGGACTAGCGGCTCCTACGAGCAGTACTTC
17,TRBD2,TRBJ2-1,TRBV2,once,CASSGRLAGGVYNEQFF,TGTGCCAGCAGTGGGAGACTAGCGGGAGGGGTCTACAATGAGCAGTTCTTC
15,NA,TRBJ1-1,TRBV6-6,NA,CASRQYRERSTEAFF,TGTGCCAGCAGGCAATACAGGGAACGGAGCACTGAAGCTTTCTTT
14,TRBD2,TRBJ2-1,TRBV6-4,NA,CASSDLTSGNEQFF,TGTGCCAGCAGTGACCTGACTAGCGGGAATGAGCAGTTCTTC
18,TRBD2,TRBJ2-7,TRBV9,once,CASSVADLTSGSGYEQYF,TGTGCCAGCAGCGTAGCTGATCTGACTAGCGGGAGCGGGTACGAGCAGTACTTC
15,NA,TRBJ2-3,TRBV30,NA,CAWTGGLAGTDTQYF,TGTGCCTGGACAGGGGGCCTAGCGGGAACAGATACGCAGTATTTT
14,NA,TRBJ2-2,TRBV11-3,once,CASGCGANTGELFF,TGTGCCAGCGGGTGTGGTGCGAACACCGGGGAGCTGTTTTTT
15,TRBD2,TRBJ2-7,TRBV5-8,few,CASSLGLAAPYEQYF,TGTGCCAGCAGCCTAGGCCTAGCGGCCCCCTACGAGCAGTACTTC
14,NA,TRBJ2-2,TRBV7-9,NA,CASSSGSEAGELFF,TGTGCCAGCAGCTCCGGGAGTGAAGCCGGGGAGCTGTTTTTT
14,TRBD1,TRBJ2-1,TRBV2,NA,CASTRTGGYNEQFF,TGTGCCAGCACCCGGACAGGGGGCTACAATGAGCAGTTCTTC
16,TRBD1,TRBJ1-5,TRBV10-2,NA,CASSDGGQASNQPQHF,TGCGCCAGCAGTGATGGGGGACAGGCTAGCAATCAGCCCCAGCATTTT
10,NA,TRBJ1-1,TRBV30,NA,CAAADDTPFF,TGTGCCGCCGCGGACGACACCCCCTTCTTT
16,NA,TRBJ2-1,TRBV27,NA,CASSFRGLGGSNEQFF,TGTGCCAGCAGTTTTCGAGGACTAGGGGGGTCCAATGAGCAGTTCTTC
16,NA,TRBJ2-1,TRBV30,NA,CAWSAAGKLSYNEQFF,TGTGCCTGGAGTGCCGCTGGAAAGCTCTCCTACAATGAGCAGTTCTTC
15,TRBD2,TRBJ2-7,TRBV9,few,CASSLGTSGPYEQYF,TGTGCCAGCAGCCTCGGGACTAGCGGACCCTACGAGCAGTACTTC
15,TRBD2,TRBJ2-1,TRBV7-2,NA,CASNYVWLAGNEQFF,TGTGCCAGCAATTACGTTTGGCTAGCGGGTAATGAGCAGTTCTTC
16,TRBD2,TRBJ2-3,TRBV6-1,NA,CASSEGLAGNTDTQYF,TGTGCCAGCAGTGAGGGACTAGCGGGAAATACAGATACGCAGTATTTT
15,TRBD2,TRBJ2-2,TRBV14,NA,CASSQFSGGAAELFF,TGTGCCAGCAGCCAGTTTAGCGGGGGGGCTGCGGAGCTGTTTTTT
14,NA,TRBJ2-3,TRBV27,NA,CASSPRARPDTQYF,TGTGCCAGCAGTCCCCGGGCCCGCCCAGATACGCAGTATTTT
17,TRBD2,TRBJ2-1,TRBV11-2,NA,CASSLWTSGGAYNEQFF,TGTGCCAGCAGCTTATGGACTAGCGGGGGGGCCTACAATGAGCAGTTCTTC
17,NA,TRBJ2-7,TRBV27,NA,CASRLSGHGVGAYEQYF,TGTGCCAGCAGGTTATCGGGCCATGGGGTTGGAGCCTACGAGCAGTACTTC
17,NA,TRBJ2-5,TRBV12-1,NA,CASSFVPRAGNQETQYF,TGTGCCAGCAGCTTCGTGCCCCGCGCGGGTAACCAAGAGACCCAGTACTTC
13,TRBD1,TRBJ1-2,TRBV10-3,NA,CAISDVQGGGYTF,TGTGCCATCAGTGATGTTCAGGGGGGAGGCTACACCTTC
15,NA,TRBJ2-2,TRBV5-1,NA,CASSYGFSNTGELFF,TGCGCCAGCAGCTATGGCTTTTCTAACACCGGGGAGCTGTTTTTT
14,NA,TRBJ2-3,TRBV7-2,NA,CASSLVASGDTQYF,TGTGCCAGCAGCTTAGTGGCAAGTGGAGATACGCAGTATTTT
11,NA,TRBJ2-7,TRBV18,NA,CASSSSYEQYF,TGTGCCAGCTCATCATCCTACGAGCAGTACTTC
13,TRBD1,TRBJ1-1,TRBV7-2,NA,CASSSSGGTEAFF,TGTGCCAGCAGCTCATCAGGGGGCACTGAAGCTTTCTTT
16,NA,TRBJ1-4,TRBV6-1,once,CASSDPHGATNEKLFF,TGTGCCAGCAGTGACCCCCACGGGGCAACTAATGAAAAACTGTTTTTT
17,NA,TRBJ2-1,TRBV7-9,NA,CASSLNPRLWAISEQFF,TGTGCCAGCAGCTTAAATCCGAGGCTATGGGCAATCAGTGAGCAGTTCTTC
11,NA,TRBJ1-2,TRBV7-9,NA,CASSLGGGYTF,TGTGCCAGCAGCTTAGGGGGCGGCTACACCTTC
14,NA,TRBJ1-4,TRBV6-1,NA,CASSAKTTNEKLFF,TGTGCCAGCAGTGCGAAGACAACTAATGAAAAACTGTTTTTT
13,NA,TRBJ2-2,TRBV30,NA,CAWSLPNAGELFF,TGTGCCTGGAGTCTACCGAACGCCGGGGAGCTGTTTTTT
16,NA,TRBJ1-2,TRBV5-1,NA,CASSLGLAGTIYGYTF,TGCGCCAGCAGCTTGGGCTTGGCAGGGACGATCTATGGCTACACCTTC
15,TRBD1,TRBJ1-2,TRBV7-9,few,CASSPVQGAQVGYTF,TGTGCCAGCAGCCCTGTTCAGGGGGCACAAGTTGGCTACACCTTC
13,NA,TRBJ2-5,TRBV10-3,NA,CAIRLKSGETQYF,TGTGCCATCAGGCTAAAGTCTGGGGAGACCCAGTACTTC
12,NA,TRBJ1-1,TRBV9,NA,CASGGGNTEAFF,TGTGCCAGCGGGGGTGGGAACACTGAAGCTTTCTTT
15,NA,TRBJ2-1,TRBV9,NA,CASSVDRASYNEQFF,TGTGCCAGCAGCGTAGACAGGGCCTCCTACAATGAGCAGTTCTTC
14,NA,TRBJ2-1,TRBV4-1,NA,CASSLSSIYNEQFF,TGCGCCAGCAGCCTATCCTCTATTTACAATGAGCAGTTCTTC